A single sample is the source of the 10 T cell receptor beta chains below, sequenced in a study of vaccination and CD4 T cells after COVID-19. With the Oncomine TCR Beta short-read assay, DNA from cultured CD4+ T cells was sequenced. TCRdb recomputed calls from the PCR reads with MiXCR, one row per CDR3 protein. Here the sample spans 20,000 to 25,000 distinct CDR3 sequences, approximately 57% being singletons. Antigen specificity for these receptors is unknown. The treatment is: approximately 9-day PBMC culture with coronavirus spike peptide pools or control peptides (ViraFEST assay). Sequencing was performed on CD4+ T cells from blood, cultured in vitro, taken after SARS-CoV-2 vaccination. The receptors were sampled from a human donor who received a COVID-19 vaccine.

The genes are TRBV19 and TRBJ1-5, with D unresolved. Germline loops: CDR1 LNHDA, CDR2 SQIVND (reference sequence). V lost 6 bases and J 6 bases, leaving 9 bases between the germline ends. The CDR3 has 12 residues. The CDR3 protein is CASRVQGQPQHF. In DNA form, the CDR3 reads TGTGCCAGTAGGGTCCAAGGTCAGCCCCAGCATTTT.

The J gene is TRBJ2-3, the V gene TRBV9; 9 nucleotides match TRBD1. This CDR3 spans 15 amino acids. Germline V lookup: CDR1 SGDLS, CDR2 YYNGEE. V shed 4 bases and J 3 bases; nucleotides not matched to a gene: 6. CDR3 protein: CASSFTGGGTDTQYF. CDR3 in DNA: TGTGCCAGCAGCTTTACAGGGGGCGGGACAGATACGCAGTATTTT.

The rearrangement joins TRBV6-1 to TRBJ2-2; weak D call: TRBD1 (6 bases). Between the trimmed V and J ends, which lost 6 bases and 7 bases, there was a span of 18 bases. CDR1 and CDR2 from the germline V gene are MNHNS and SASEGT. The CDR3 has 15 residues. In nucleotides, the CDR3 is TGTGCCAGCAGCCAACGTGGGGGCACTGTCGGGGAGCTGTTTTTT. Its protein product is CASSQRGGTVGELFF.

This clonotype turned up a few times. This sequence joins TRBV20-1 and TRBJ1-4; 7 nucleotides align to TRBD1. Germline V gene sequence: CDR1 DFQATT, CDR2 SNEGSKA (reference sequence). The CDR3 totals 12 residues. Trimming removed 0 bases from V and 15 bases from J; junction bases left unmatched: 7. DNA for the CDR3: TGCAGTGCTAGAGAGTGGGACAGTCGTATGTTTTTT. It yields the protein CSAREWDSRMFF.

This chain links TRBV2 with TRBJ2-5, with D perhaps TRBD2 (7 bases). From germline, CDR1 is SNHLY and CDR2 FYNNEI. V dropped 6 bases and J dropped 4 bases, with 18 bases sitting between them. This CDR3 spans 15 amino acids. The CDR3 coding sequence is TGTGCCAGCAGGACCGGCCGGGGGGCCGGAGAGACCCAGTACTTC. Translated: CASRTGRGAGETQYF.

V usage is TRBV11-3 and J usage is TRBJ1-5, with 11 bases aligning to TRBD1. V lost 5 bases, J lost 0 bases, and 9 bases stayed unmatched. The CDR3 runs 18 residues. Germline CDR1 is SGHNT and CDR2 is YENEEA. In nucleotides, the CDR3 is TGTGCCAGCAGCCACGGACAGGGGGCGGGGTATAGCAATCAGCCCCAGCATTTT. It is translated as CASSHGQGAGYSNQPQHF.

The chain has TRBV2 and TRBJ1-2; D unresolved. The CDR3 is 13 amino acids. CDR1 and CDR2 (germline): SNHLY, FYNNEI. V was clipped by 7 bases and J by 2 bases, with 11 bases between them. CDR3 amino acids: CASIAGRNYGYTF. In DNA form, the CDR3 reads TGTGCCAGCATCGCAGGACGGAACTATGGCTACACCTTC.

This chain connects TRBV12-3 or TRBV12-4 to TRBJ1-3, with D hard to call. The CDR3 is made up of 16 amino acids. Trimming took 6 bases from V and 0 from J, leaving 15 bases between them. This CDR3 is CASSPLGVSSGNTIYF. The CDR3 bases are TGTGCCAGCAGCCCCTTAGGCGTCAGCTCTGGAAACACCATATATTTT.

This clonotype came up a few times. The chain recombines TRBV20-1 with TRBJ1-4; TRBD1 aligns across 9 bases. This CDR3 contains 14 residues. The germline gives CDR1 DFQATT, CDR2 SNEGSKA (reference sequence). With 3 bases clipped from V and 7 bases from J, the junction kept 6 bases outside the gene matches. The chain's CDR3 is CSASTGGIVEKLFF. The CDR3 DNA reads as TGCAGTGCTAGCACAGGGGGCATTGTTGAAAAACTGTTTTTT.

The genes are TRBV30 and TRBJ1-5; D not resolved. V was trimmed by 3 bases and J by 7 bases, leaving 10 bases between them. The CDR3 has 12 amino acids. Germline V gives CDR1 GTSNPN, CDR2 SVGIG (reference sequence). CDR3 protein: CAWSAGGQPQHF. CDR3 nucleotides: TGTGCCTGGAGCGCTGGAGGGCAGCCCCAGCATTTT. Variable domain in full (rest from reference TRBV30 and TRBJ1-5): SQTIHQWPATLVQPVGSPLSLECTVEGTSNPNLYWYRQAAGRGLQLLFYSVGIGQISSEVPQNLSASRPQDRQFILSSKKLLLSDSGFYLCAWSAGGQPQHFGDGTRLSIL.